The rows below give T cell receptor beta chains drawn from one sample of a study of PD-L1 blockade in urothelial cancer. TCRdb keeps only in-frame clones here, not all; method: immunoSEQ multiplex PCR. The sample has more than 50,000 clones, approximately 80% seen once; the top ten hold about 4.5%. The sample here was PBMCs, taken around atezolizumab (anti-PD-L1) treatment. The receptors were gathered from a man aged 65 to 85 with urothelial cancer. The CDR3 runs from the conserved cysteine through the conserved F or W. Fields, in order: CDR3 DNA, CDR3 protein, CDR3 length, D gene, J gene, V gene, clone size. A D gene is named only where the DNA matches it firmly. Size is omitted from some rows. Given values are once, few, many or a class for expanded clones.

DNA: TGTGCCAGCAGCCTGACCTCTAGCGCCTCCTCCTACGAGCAGTACTTC; CDR3: CASSLTSSASSYEQYF; length: 16; D: NA; J: TRBJ2-7; V: TRBV27; size: NA
DNA: TGTGCCAGCAGTGGGCGGGCCCCCCAAGAGACCCAGTACTTC; CDR3: CASSGRAPQETQYF; length: 14; D: NA; J: TRBJ2-5; V: TRBV6-1; size: NA
DNA: TGTGCCAGCAGTAAGGGGACAGGGGACGAGCAGTACTTC; CDR3: CASSKGTGDEQYF; length: 13; D: TRBD1; J: TRBJ2-7; V: TRBV6-5; size: NA
DNA: TGTGCCAGCAAACCACCTCTGGGGGGAGAGACCCAGTACTTC; CDR3: CASKPPLGGETQYF; length: 14; D: NA; J: TRBJ2-5; V: TRBV25-1; size: NA
DNA: TGTGCCAGCAACCCCACTAGCACCCAAGAGACCCAGTACTTC; CDR3: CASNPTSTQETQYF; length: 14; D: NA; J: TRBJ2-5; V: TRBV6-1; size: NA
DNA: TGTGCCAGCTCACCAATGAGGGGAGGTGAGCAGTTCTTC; CDR3: CASSPMRGGEQFF; length: 13; D: NA; J: TRBJ2-1; V: TRBV18; size: NA
DNA: TGTGCCTGGAGTGTACGTAGCGGGAGAACCTCCTACAATGAGCAGTTCTTC; CDR3: CAWSVRSGRTSYNEQFF; length: 17; D: TRBD2; J: TRBJ2-1; V: TRBV30; size: NA
DNA: TGTGCCAGCAGCCCCGACAGTTTTTTTGAGCAGTACTTC; CDR3: CASSPDSFFEQYF; length: 13; D: NA; J: TRBJ2-7; V: TRBV7-6; size: NA
DNA: TGTGCCAGCAGCTTAGATTGGCATGGCTACACCTTC; CDR3: CASSLDWHGYTF; length: 12; D: NA; J: TRBJ1-2; V: TRBV7-9; size: NA
DNA: TGTGCCAGCAGCCCGTCTAGCGGGAGAATCGGCGGGGAGCTGTTTTTT; CDR3: CASSPSSGRIGGELFF; length: 16; D: TRBD2; J: TRBJ2-2; V: TRBV7-8; size: NA
DNA: TGTGCCAGCAGCTCTCCGACAGGGACGGACACTGAAGCTTTCTTT; CDR3: CASSSPTGTDTEAFF; length: 15; D: TRBD1; J: TRBJ1-1; V: TRBV28; size: few
DNA: TGTGCCAGCCGAACACGTAGCAATCAGCCCCAGCATTTT; CDR3: CASRTRSNQPQHF; length: 13; D: NA; J: TRBJ1-5; V: TRBV6-1; size: NA
DNA: TGTGCCAGCAGCTTGGGCGGGATGGGATCCATTCAGTACTTC; CDR3: CASSLGGMGSIQYF; length: 14; D: NA; J: TRBJ2-4; V: TRBV5-6; size: NA
DNA: TGTGCCAGCAGCTTAGCACGGGGTCACCCTAATGAAAAACTGTTTTTT; CDR3: CASSLARGHPNEKLFF; length: 16; D: NA; J: TRBJ1-4; V: TRBV7-4; size: NA
DNA: TGCGCCAGCAGCTTGGGTGCGGGGGGACTTTACGAGCAGTACTTC; CDR3: CASSLGAGGLYEQYF; length: 15; D: TRBD2; J: TRBJ2-7; V: TRBV5-1; size: NA
DNA: TGTGCCAGCAGTGTCACAGGGGGCCGGCAGCCCCAGCATTTT; CDR3: CASSVTGGRQPQHF; length: 14; D: TRBD1; J: TRBJ1-5; V: TRBV2; size: NA
DNA: TGCGCCAGCAAACTGGAGACAGGGAGAAACACTGAAGCTTTCTTT; CDR3: CASKLETGRNTEAFF; length: 15; D: TRBD1; J: TRBJ1-1; V: TRBV5-1; size: NA
DNA: TGTGCCAGCAGCATTCCCGAGATCGGAGGGGGCGCGATTGAAAAACTGTTTTTT; CDR3: CASSIPEIGGGAIEKLFF; length: 18; D: NA; J: TRBJ1-4; V: TRBV21-1; size: NA
DNA: TGTGCCAGCAGGGACCAGACAGGGCGGAACACCATATATTTT; CDR3: CASRDQTGRNTIYF; length: 14; D: TRBD1; J: TRBJ1-3; V: TRBV28; size: once
DNA: TGTGCCAGCAGTGAAGGGCGGGGGCCCGTTCTAGGCTACACCTTC; CDR3: CASSEGRGPVLGYTF; length: 15; D: NA; J: TRBJ1-2; V: TRBV6-1; size: NA
DNA: TGTGCCAGCAGCCCACCTACAGGGTTGCGCTACGAGCAGTACTTC; CDR3: CASSPPTGLRYEQYF; length: 15; D: NA; J: TRBJ2-7; V: TRBV5-8; size: NA
DNA: TGCGCCAGCAGCCTCAGGGGGCGAGGGGATGAAAAACTGTTTTTT; CDR3: CASSLRGRGDEKLFF; length: 15; D: TRBD1; J: TRBJ1-4; V: TRBV5-1; size: NA
DNA: TGCGCCAGCAGCGCGGACAGTTATAGCAATCAGCCCCAGCATTTT; CDR3: CASSADSYSNQPQHF; length: 15; D: NA; J: TRBJ1-5; V: TRBV5-1; size: NA
DNA: TGTGCCAGCTCACCTACCGCCGGGACAGGGGGGAACACTGAAGCTTTCTTT; CDR3: CASSPTAGTGGNTEAFF; length: 17; D: TRBD1; J: TRBJ1-1; V: TRBV18; size: NA
DNA: TGTGCCAGCAGCTTGGCCGCGGTGGGAGATACGCAGTATTTT; CDR3: CASSLAAVGDTQYF; length: 14; D: NA; J: TRBJ2-3; V: TRBV5-4; size: NA
DNA: TGTGCCAGCGGTCAATCCCGCTACGAGCAGTACTTC; CDR3: CASGQSRYEQYF; length: 12; D: NA; J: TRBJ2-7; V: TRBV25-1; size: NA
DNA: TGTGCCAGCAGCTTGGAAAGTCTAAACTATGGCTACACCTTC; CDR3: CASSLESLNYGYTF; length: 14; D: NA; J: TRBJ1-2; V: TRBV5-5; size: NA
DNA: TGTGCCAGCAGCCTTAGACTAGCTAAGTCCTACAATGAGCAGTTCTTC; CDR3: CASSLRLAKSYNEQFF; length: 16; D: TRBD2; J: TRBJ2-1; V: TRBV5-8; size: once
DNA: TGCAGCGTGGGACAGGGGACCAGCGCCGGGGAGCTGTTTTTT; CDR3: CSVGQGTSAGELFF; length: 14; D: TRBD1; J: TRBJ2-2; V: TRBV29-1; size: NA
DNA: TGCGCCAGCTCCCCGGGGACATCCGCGAGGGATACGCAGTATTTT; CDR3: CASSPGTSARDTQYF; length: 15; D: NA; J: TRBJ2-3; V: TRBV10-1; size: once
DNA: TGTGCCAGCAGTTTATCAGCAGGGTATAATGAAAAACTGTTTTTT; CDR3: CASSLSAGYNEKLFF; length: 15; D: NA; J: TRBJ1-4; V: TRBV27; size: NA
DNA: TGTGCCAGTAGTCCATTCGGGGGGCAGGTTGAGCAGTTCTTC; CDR3: CASSPFGGQVEQFF; length: 14; D: NA; J: TRBJ2-1; V: TRBV19; size: NA
DNA: TGTGCCAGCAGGGATACAGGGACCAGCCAAGAGACCCAGTACTTC; CDR3: CASRDTGTSQETQYF; length: 15; D: NA; J: TRBJ2-5; V: TRBV6-1; size: NA
DNA: TGTGCCAGCAGTGTTGGCAGGAGGGAAGAGACCCAGTACTTC; CDR3: CASSVGRREETQYF; length: 14; D: NA; J: TRBJ2-5; V: TRBV6-1; size: few
DNA: TGTGCCTGGAGTAAATTTGGGGGGAATCAGCCCCAGCATTTT; CDR3: CAWSKFGGNQPQHF; length: 14; D: NA; J: TRBJ1-5; V: TRBV30; size: NA
DNA: TGCGCCAGCAGGTTCTCGGGAAGGAACACTGAAGCTTTCTTT; CDR3: CASRFSGRNTEAFF; length: 14; D: NA; J: TRBJ1-1; V: TRBV5-1; size: NA
DNA: TGCGCCAGCAGCTTGCGGGACACAATCACCGGGGAGCTGTTTTTT; CDR3: CASSLRDTITGELFF; length: 15; D: NA; J: TRBJ2-2; V: TRBV5-1; size: NA
DNA: TGCGCCAGCAGCTCCCTTGCAGGTAGCGACGGTGAAGCTTTCTTT; CDR3: CASSSLAGSDGEAFF; length: 15; D: NA; J: TRBJ1-1; V: TRBV5-1; size: NA
DNA: TGCGCCAGCAGCCCCGGGACTCAGCGCAATCAGCCCCAGCATTTT; CDR3: CASSPGTQRNQPQHF; length: 15; D: NA; J: TRBJ1-5; V: TRBV5-1; size: NA
DNA: TGTGCCAGCAGTTTGGGGATAGGAAGAGGGTATGGCTACACCTTC; CDR3: CASSLGIGRGYGYTF; length: 15; D: NA; J: TRBJ1-2; V: TRBV27; size: NA
DNA: TGTGCCAGCAGCAAAACGGGTGGAAGGTGGGGCAGCTCCTACGAGCAGTACTTC; CDR3: CASSKTGGRWGSSYEQYF; length: 18; D: NA; J: TRBJ2-7; V: TRBV21-1; size: once
DNA: TGTGCCAGCAGTTACCAGCGGTCCTACGAGCAGTACTTC; CDR3: CASSYQRSYEQYF; length: 13; D: NA; J: TRBJ2-7; V: TRBV6-5; size: few
DNA: TGCGCCAGCAGGGCGGGAGCAGGGAATGAGCAGTTCTTC; CDR3: CASRAGAGNEQFF; length: 13; D: TRBD2; J: TRBJ2-1; V: TRBV5-1; size: NA
DNA: TGTGCCAGCAGCTTGGGACTAGCGGGAGGTACAGATACGCAGTATTTT; CDR3: CASSLGLAGGTDTQYF; length: 16; D: TRBD2; J: TRBJ2-3; V: TRBV7-3; size: NA
DNA: TGTGCCAGCAGTTTTACTAGCGGGAGAAGCGAGCAGTACTTC; CDR3: CASSFTSGRSEQYF; length: 14; D: TRBD2; J: TRBJ2-7; V: TRBV28; size: NA
DNA: TGCGCCAGCACGGATTCTAGCTTTTATTCAGATACGCAGTATTTT; CDR3: CASTDSSFYSDTQYF; length: 15; D: NA; J: TRBJ2-3; V: TRBV5-1; size: NA
DNA: TGTGCCAGCAGCTCAAGCGGAGCTTACACCGGGGAGCTGTTTTTT; CDR3: CASSSSGAYTGELFF; length: 15; D: NA; J: TRBJ2-2; V: TRBV7-3; size: NA
DNA: TGCGCCAGCAGTTTAGCGGGAGGGCAGATGAATGAGCAGTTCTTC; CDR3: CASSLAGGQMNEQFF; length: 15; D: TRBD2; J: TRBJ2-1; V: TRBV10-1; size: NA
DNA: TGTGCCATCAGTGCTAAGCGGGGGGGCTACAATGAGCAGTTCTTC; CDR3: CAISAKRGGYNEQFF; length: 15; D: TRBD2; J: TRBJ2-1; V: TRBV10-3; size: NA
DNA: TGTGCCAGCAGGGCGGGACCCCCTCAGCCCCAGCATTTT; CDR3: CASRAGPPQPQHF; length: 13; D: NA; J: TRBJ1-5; V: TRBV2; size: NA
DNA: TGTGCCAGCAGCTTAATACGTGGGGCCTGGAGCACAGATACGCAGTATTTT; CDR3: CASSLIRGAWSTDTQYF; length: 17; D: NA; J: TRBJ2-3; V: TRBV7-6; size: NA
DNA: TGCGCCAGCAGCTTCAAACTAGCGGGAGCAGGGGAGCAGTACTTC; CDR3: CASSFKLAGAGEQYF; length: 15; D: TRBD2; J: TRBJ2-7; V: TRBV5-1; size: NA